The next 30 T cell receptor beta chains were all read from a single sample in a study of T cells in Graves' hyperthyroidism and ophthalmopathy. Amplified TCR beta CDR3 regions derived from RNA transcripts. The TCR CDR3 was amplified in a first-round RT-PCR using the HTBI primer set. Each CDR3 protein is one row after TCRdb ran MiXCR on the multiplex PCR reads. The sample gives hundreds of thousands of distinct CDR3 sequences, 15% of which show up once; roughly 19% is in the top ten. Sequences were obtained from blood. These receptors all come from a woman between 55 and 75 years old with Graves' ophthalmopathy.

This clonotype was detected many times. The chain carries TRBV5-1 and TRBJ1-3; D not resolved. CDR1 is SGHRS and CDR2 is YFSETQ in the germline V gene. V was shortened by 4 bases and J by 1 base, with 6 bases between the two germline ends. This CDR3 comprises 13 residues. The CDR3 DNA reads as TGCGCCAGCAGCCTGGTGTCTGGAAACACCATATATTTT. Amino acid sequence: CASSLVSGNTIYF.

Ten or more counts support this clonotype. This chain links TRBV5-1 with TRBJ2-7; D unclear. CDR3 length: 15 residues. Germline lookup yields CDR1 SGHRS and CDR2 YFSETQ. The V gene lost 0 bases and the J gene lost 1 base, with 11 bases spanning the gap. CDR3 DNA sequence: TGCGCCAGCAGCTTGGAGCTAGAGAAATCCTACGAGCAGTACTTC. It translates to CASSLELEKSYEQYF. The variable domain in full, with the rest retrieved from reference TRBV5-1 and TRBJ2-7, is KAGVTQTPRYLIKTRGQQVTLSCSPISGHRSVSWYQQTPGQGLQFLFEYFSETQRNKGNFPGRFSGRQFSNSRSEMNVSTLELGDSALYLCASSLELEKSYEQYFGPGTRLTVT.

In DNA, the CDR3 is TGTGCCAGCAGTGGGGACAGGGGGCTAGGTAATGAGCAGTTCTTC. Residues: CASSGDRGLGNEQFF. J is TRBJ2-1 and V is TRBV12-3 or TRBV12-4; 12 nucleotides line up with TRBD1. The CDR3 is made up of 15 amino acids. With V trimmed by 5 bases and J by 7 bases, 6 bases remained unmatched.

There are a few counts of this clonotype. This sequence may be a read error, since a much larger clone differs from it by one base. V is TRBV6-1 and J is TRBJ2-1; 9 nucleotides line up with TRBD1. The length of the CDR3 is 15 residues. The germline V gene has CDR1 MNHNS and CDR2 SASEGT. Germline trimming cut 5 bases from V and 2 bases from J; bases unmatched to any gene: 4. CDR3 in amino acids: CASSTGTGTYNEQFF. The CDR3 DNA reads as TGTGCCAGCAGTACCGGGACAGGGACCTACAATGAGCAGTTCTTC.

This clonotype was picked up a small number of times. The genes are TRBV9 and TRBJ2-3; 10 bases line up with TRBD1. CDR3 size: 17 residues. From germline, CDR1 is SGDLS and CDR2 YYNGEE. The ends lost 4 bases at V and 1 base at J; junction bases unmatched: 9. CDR3 bases: TGTGCCAGCAGCCCCCGACCCGGGACAGGGGGCACAGATACGCAGTATTTT. Protein sequence: CASSPRPGTGGTDTQYF.

In this sample, this clonotype turned up many times. This chain links TRBV5-1 with TRBJ2-1, with D tentatively TRBD1 or TRBD2 (5 bases each). The CDR3 runs 13 residues. CDR1 is SGHRS, CDR2 YFSETQ, per germline. V lost 4 bases, J lost 6 bases, and 11 bases lay in between. The CDR3 DNA follows: TGCGCCAGCAGCCCGGGACCACCCAATGAGCAGTTCTTC. As protein: CASSPGPPNEQFF. The full variable domain, with the rest looked up from reference TRBV5-1 and TRBJ2-1, is KAGVTQTPRYLIKTRGQQVTLSCSPISGHRSVSWYQQTPGQGLQFLFEYFSETQRNKGNFPGRFSGRQFSNSRSEMNVSTLELGDSALYLCASSPGPPNEQFFGPGTRLTVL.

This clonotype was seen repeatedly, ten times or more. The chain has TRBV5-1 and TRBJ2-2; 12 bases align to TRBD2. CDR3 size: 18 residues. CDR1 SGHRS and CDR2 YFSETQ come from the germline V gene. V dropped 4 bases and J dropped 0; count of bases not matched to a gene: 7. The CDR3 here is CASSRGLAGSSNTGELFF. The CDR3 DNA follows: TGCGCCAGCAGCCGAGGACTAGCGGGATCCTCGAACACCGGGGAGCTGTTTTTT.

The chain has TRBV6-5 and TRBJ2-3; D possibly uses TRBD1 or TRBD2 (5 bases each). Germline V gene sequence: CDR1 MNHEY, CDR2 SVGAGI. Trimming stripped 0 bases from V and 4 bases from J, with 11 bases between. The CDR3 runs 15 residues. CDR3 sequence: CASSYSTVGADTQYF. CDR3 nucleotide sequence: TGTGCCAGCAGTTACTCGACAGTGGGGGCAGATACGCAGTATTTT.

This clonotype was counted many times. The CDR3 here is CAWSGGLAGADTQYF. The CDR3 DNA is TGTGCCTGGAGTGGAGGACTAGCGGGAGCAGATACGCAGTATTTT. The chain is built from TRBV30 and TRBJ2-3; 13 bases map to TRBD2. The CDR3 totals 15 residues. Trimming took 1 base from V and 4 from J; bases not matched to a gene: 2. In germline, CDR1 is GTSNPN, CDR2 SVGIG (reference sequence). The complete variable domain, with remaining parts taken from reference TRBV30 and TRBJ2-3, reads SQTIHQWPATLVQPVGSPLSLECTVEGTSNPNLYWYRQAAGRGLQLLFYSVGIGQISSEVPQNLSASRPQDRQFILSSKKLLLSDSGFYLCAWSGGLAGADTQYFGPGTRLTVL.

This clonotype showed up just a few times. V and J are TRBV18 and TRBJ1-3; D is possibly TRBD1 (5 bases). The V end was cut by 3 bases, the J end by 4 bases, with 13 bases between. The germline V gene has CDR1 KGHSH and CDR2 LQKENI. The CDR3 covers 15 residues. The CDR3 DNA sequence: TGTGCCAGCTCACCCCTTGGTTGGGACGGAAACACCATATATTTT. This codes for CASSPLGWDGNTIYF. The full variable domain, completed using reference TRBV18 and TRBJ1-3, is NAGVMQNPRHLVRRRGQEARLRCSPMKGHSHVYWYRQLPEEGLKFMVYLQKENIIDESGMPKERFSAEFPKEGPSILRIQQVVRGDSAAYFCASSPLGWDGNTIYFGEGSWLTVV.

V usage is TRBV20-1 and J usage is TRBJ1-2, with 12 bases lining up with TRBD1. V lost 6 bases and J lost 8; bases outside the gene matches: 13. CDR3 length equals 15 residues. Germline V gene data show CDR1 as DFQATT and CDR2 as SNEGSKA (reference sequence). The CDR3 coding sequence is TGCAGTGCAGAATCCGGGACAGGGGGCTTTAGGGGCTACACCTTC. Protein sequence: CSAESGTGGFRGYTF.

This clonotype appeared many times. This rearrangement joins TRBV7-2 to TRBJ2-5; the match to TRBD2 covers 10 bases. With 3 bases clipped from V and 5 bases from J, the junction kept 6 bases outside the gene matches. Germline V lookup: CDR1 SGHTA, CDR2 FQGNSA. CDR3 length equals 15 residues. CDR3 residues: CASSFSGRAGETQYF. The CDR3 DNA reads as TGTGCCAGCAGCTTCAGCGGGAGGGCCGGGGAGACCCAGTACTTC.

Concerning this clonotype itself: It may be a read error: a sequence one base away is much more abundant. J is TRBJ2-7 and V is TRBV27; 7 nucleotides match TRBD2. The CDR3 is 15 residues long. Germline V gene sequence: CDR1 MNHEY, CDR2 SMNVEV (reference sequence). V lost 3 bases and J lost 6; bases outside the gene matches: 11. The CDR3 is CASSFALAEAAEQYF. CDR3 DNA: TGTGCCAGCAGTTTCGCCCTAGCGGAAGCTGCCGAGCAGTACTTC.

The table lists this clonotype with a few counts. The chain links TRBV20-1 to TRBJ2-7, with no clear D. Germline CDR1 and CDR2: DFQATT and SNEGSKA (reference sequence). The CDR3 totals 13 residues. Trimming took off 1 base at V and 8 bases at J, with 15 bases between the two ends. CDR3 sequence reads: CSARGPESNQQYF. The CDR3 nucleotides read TGCAGTGCTAGAGGCCCCGAGAGTAATCAGCAGTACTTC.

In this sample, this clonotype turned up many times. This chain links TRBV5-1 with TRBJ2-7; 9 bases map to TRBD1. The CDR3 covers 14 residues. Trimming removed 4 bases from V and 4 bases from J; junction bases left unmatched: 6. From germline, CDR1 is SGHRS and CDR2 YFSETQ. The CDR3 sequence is CASSKDRGEYEQYF. CDR3 nucleotide sequence: TGCGCCAGCAGCAAAGACAGGGGGGAGTACGAGCAGTACTTC. The whole variable domain, filled in from reference TRBV5-1 and TRBJ2-7, reads KAGVTQTPRYLIKTRGQQVTLSCSPISGHRSVSWYQQTPGQGLQFLFEYFSETQRNKGNFPGRFSGRQFSNSRSEMNVSTLELGDSALYLCASSKDRGEYEQYFGPGTRLTVT.

This clonotype came up many times. The rearrangement joins TRBV3-1 to TRBJ1-2; no definite D call. Germline CDR1 and CDR2: LGHDT and YNNKEL (reference sequence). CDR3 length: 14 residues. V lost 3 bases, J lost 2 bases, and 10 bases lay in between. CDR3 region: CASSQRLRNYGYTF. CDR3 DNA sequence: TGTGCCAGCAGCCAGAGACTGAGAAACTATGGCTACACCTTC.

This clonotype was detected many times. This chain links TRBV11-2 with TRBJ2-5; tentative D call: TRBD2 (6 bases). The germline V gene has CDR1 SGHAT and CDR2 FQNNGV. This CDR3 comprises 14 residues. V lost 4 bases and J lost 2, with 11 bases in between. The CDR3: CASSSGGLQETQYF. CDR3 sequence (DNA): TGTGCCAGCAGCTCCGGGGGACTTCAAGAGACCCAGTACTTC. Looking up the rest from reference TRBV11-2 and TRBJ2-5 gives the full variable domain: EAGVAQSPRYKIIEKRQSVAFWCNPISGHATLYWYQQILGQGPKLLIQFQNNGVVDDSQLPKDRFSAERLKGVDSTLKIQPAKLEDSAVYLCASSSGGLQETQYFGPGTRLLVL.

This clonotype was observed at least ten times. The chain has TRBV2 and TRBJ1-2; D remains unclear. Germline V gene data show CDR1 as SNHLY and CDR2 as FYNNEI. Trimming took off 2 bases at V and 4 bases at J, with 8 bases between the two ends. The CDR3 consists of 13 residues. CDR3 amino acids: CASSETRTYGYTF. The CDR3 DNA sequence: TGTGCCAGCAGTGAAACGCGGACCTATGGCTACACCTTC.

This clonotype showed up just a few times. The rearrangement joins TRBV4-1 to TRBJ2-5; tentatively, D is TRBD1 (6 bases). There are 16 residues in the CDR3. Germline V gene sequence: CDR1 MGHRA, CDR2 YSYEKL. V gave up 1 base and J gave up 2 bases, with 14 bases separating them. In DNA form, the CDR3 reads TGCGCCAGCAGCCAAGTATATTCAGGGGCTCAAGAGACCCAGTACTTC. Its translation: CASSQVYSGAQETQYF.

The table lists this clonotype with many counts. The chain has TRBV28 and TRBJ2-7; a weak D match, TRBD2 (6 bases). V gave up 8 bases and J gave up 7 bases, with 15 bases separating them. In germline, CDR1 is MDHEN, CDR2 SYDVKM. The CDR3 is 12 amino acids. The CDR3: CASGISGREQYF. As DNA, the CDR3 is TGTGCCAGCGGAATTTCTGGGAGGGAGCAGTACTTC.

With respect to this clonotype: A clone one base away is much larger, so this may be a read error. This chain links TRBV5-8 with TRBJ2-5; the D gene is possibly TRBD1 (5 bases). This CDR3 comprises 11 residues. The germline gives CDR1 SGHTS, CDR2 YDEGEE. V was cut by 2 bases and J by 9 bases, with 8 bases left in between. The CDR3: CASSLGVPQYF. The CDR3, as DNA: TGTGCCAGCAGCTTAGGGGTACCCCAGTACTTC.

There are a few counts of this clonotype. The V call is TRBV6-1, the J call TRBJ2-7; TRBD2 matches 10 bases. J gave up 4 bases and V 6 bases, and 9 bases lay outside the gene matches. The germline CDR1 and CDR2 sequences are MNHNS and SASEGT. The CDR3 has 15 residues. CDR3 bases: TGTGCCAGCAGAGCTACTAGCGGGACCACTTACGAGCAGTACTTC. Encoded protein: CASRATSGTTYEQYF.

This clonotype came up many times. The genes are TRBV29-1 and TRBJ2-3; D gene unclear. The CDR3 consists of 13 residues. From germline, CDR1 is SQVTM and CDR2 ANQGSEA. The V end lost 5 bases, the J end lost 5 bases, and 14 bases lay between the germline ends. The DNA of the CDR3 is TGCAGCGTTTGGACGGCCTACGTAGATACGCAGTATTTT. This encodes CSVWTAYVDTQYF.

In the case of this clonotype: It may be a read error: a sequence one base away is much more abundant. This sequence joins TRBV7-9 and TRBJ1-5, with D maybe TRBD1 (6 bases). Germline lookup yields CDR1 SEHNR and CDR2 FQNEAQ (reference sequence). There are 14 residues in the CDR3. CDR3 sequence: CVSSPLLQGGPQHF. DNA of the CDR3: TGTGTCAGCAGCCCCCTCCTACAGGGTGGGCCCCAGCATTTT.

This clonotype was observed a few times. The rearrangement uses TRBV2 and TRBJ1-2; 10 bases are shared with TRBD1. Germline V lookup: CDR1 SNHLY, CDR2 FYNNEI. CDR3 length: 16 residues. V shed 5 bases, J shed 3 bases, and the junction held 9 bases outside the gene matches. The CDR3 loop reads CASSYRTGTGDYGYTF. The CDR3 DNA reads TGTGCCAGCAGTTATAGGACAGGGACAGGGGACTATGGCTACACCTTC.

Ten or more counts support this clonotype. The V call is TRBV18, the J call TRBJ1-6; D is uncertain. V was trimmed by 3 bases and J by 5 bases, leaving 5 bases between them. Germline loops: CDR1 KGHSH, CDR2 LQKENI. This CDR3 has 13 amino acids. The CDR3 sequence: CASSPRDNSPLHF. CDR3 DNA sequence: TGTGCCAGCTCACCTAGGGATAATTCACCCCTCCACTTT.

This clonotype occurred many times. The rearrangement uses TRBV7-2 and TRBJ2-5, with D perhaps being TRBD1 or TRBD2 (5 bases each). Germline V lookup: CDR1 SGHTA, CDR2 FQGNSA. V shed 5 bases and J shed 2 bases, with 12 bases lying between them. The CDR3 runs 14 residues. The DNA for the CDR3 is TGTGCCAGCAGCAGGGACGGATCGCAAGAGACCCAGTACTTC. Protein: CASSRDGSQETQYF.

This clonotype was seen repeatedly, ten times or more. V usage is TRBV29-1 and J usage is TRBJ1-1, with 8 bases that match TRBD1. CDR3 length equals 13 residues. Germline V gene lookup returns CDR1 SQVTM and CDR2 ANQGSEA. With 7 bases clipped from V and 1 base from J, the junction kept 5 bases outside the gene matches. The CDR3 spells CSGTGWGNTEAFF. The CDR3 DNA sequence: TGCAGCGGGACAGGGTGGGGGAACACTGAAGCTTTCTTT.

There are many counts of this clonotype. The chain uses TRBV7-9 and TRBJ2-3, with D maybe TRBD2 (6 bases). The CDR3 consists of 14 residues. CDR1 is SEHNR, CDR2 FQNEAQ, per germline (reference sequence). V shed 3 bases and J shed 2 bases, with 9 bases lying between them. The CDR3 is CASSLGGYTDTQYF. In nucleotides, the CDR3 is TGTGCCAGCAGCTTGGGGGGATACACAGATACGCAGTATTTT. Full variable domain (missing parts from reference TRBV7-9 and TRBJ2-3): DTGVSQNPRHKITKRGQNVTFRCDPISEHNRLYWYRQTLGQGPEFLTYFQNEAQLEKSRLLSDRFSAERPKGSFSTLEIQRTEQGDSAMYLCASSLGGYTDTQYFGPGTRLTVL.

In this sample, this clonotype turned up many times. The chain combines TRBV11-2 with TRBJ1-2; 7 bases agree with TRBD1. J lost 4 bases, V lost 4 bases, and 3 bases had no gene match. CDR3 size: 13 residues. The germline gives CDR1 SGHAT, CDR2 FQNNGV. The CDR3: CASSSTGPYGYTF. The CDR3 DNA follows: TGTGCCAGCAGCTCGACAGGGCCCTATGGCTACACCTTC.